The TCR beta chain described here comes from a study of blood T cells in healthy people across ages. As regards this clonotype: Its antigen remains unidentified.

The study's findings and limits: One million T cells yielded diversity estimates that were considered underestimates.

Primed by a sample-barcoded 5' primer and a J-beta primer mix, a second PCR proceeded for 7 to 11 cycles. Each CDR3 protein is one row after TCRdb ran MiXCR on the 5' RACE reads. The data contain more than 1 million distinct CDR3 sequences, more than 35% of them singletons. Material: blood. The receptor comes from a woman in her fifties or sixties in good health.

The CDR3 DNA follows: TGCAGTGCTAGTAAGATAGCAGGGGTCTACGAGCAGTACTTC. Translated: CSASKIAGVYEQYF. The gene calls are TRBV20-1 and TRBJ2-7; the D gene is possibly TRBD1 (6 bases). The CDR3 runs 14 residues. V was clipped by 3 bases and J by 3 bases, with 15 bases between them. CDR1 and CDR2 from the germline V gene are DFQATT and SNEGSKA (reference sequence).